This T cell receptor (beta chain) was documented in a study of T-cell memory formation after mild COVID-19. General study points: Confirmation of SARS-CoV-2 specificity was lacking for second-wave clones peaking day 37. Mainly in CM and EM were contracting CD4+ clones; CD8+ were in EMRA.

A remark on this clonotype: Its antigen is currently unknown.

Researchers used 5'RACE with constant-segment primers to make TCR alpha and TCR beta cDNA libraries that carry sample barcodes and UMIs. MiXCR, applied by TCRdb to the 5' RACE reads, yields one record per CDR3 protein. This sample has 150,000 to 200,000 distinct CDR3 sequences, with about 9.9% found just once. This CDR3 spans 17 amino acids. Per germline, CDR1 SGHAT and CDR2 FQNNGV. The V segment lost 3 bases and the J segment 3 bases; nucleotides outside the gene matches: 9. Sequencing was done on a sample of PBMCs or a T cell subset sorted from them (not recorded which). The genes are TRBV11-2 and TRBJ2-3, with 10 bases matching TRBD1. This sequence originates from a man aged 18 to 29 who had mild COVID-19 (a few samples of this study predate the infection). Cell type and time point are not known. CDR3 in DNA: TGTGCCAGCAGCTTTCTTCAGGGACAGGGGATTACAGATACGCAGTATTTT. As protein: CASSFLQGQGITDTQYF.